A single sample is the source of the 21 T cell receptor beta chains below, sequenced in a study of cytomegalovirus exposure and HLA in healthy donors. The PCR contained 60 Vbeta and 13 Jbeta primers. Measured with immunoSEQ multiplex PCR; TCRdb has only the in-frame clones, and not every one. Here the sample spans roughly 150,000 clones, about 78% being singletons. The source material was PBMCs. The receptors were sampled from a male donor in good health and CMV-seronegative.

The rearrangement links TRBV29-1 to TRBJ2-1, with 8 bases identical to TRBD1. Germline V gene sequence: CDR1 SQVTM, CDR2 ANQGSEA. Losses at the gene ends were 5 bases for V and 9 bases for J; bases not matched to a gene: 9. The length of the CDR3 is 13 residues. The DNA of the CDR3 is TGCAGCGTTAGTCTTGGGGACAGGTCTGAGCAGTTCTTC. It yields the protein CSVSLGDRSEQFF.

The rearrangement joins TRBV7-9 to TRBJ2-2; 9 positions match TRBD1. V gave up 5 bases and J gave up 8 bases; unmatched junction bases: 12. The CDR3 is made up of 16 amino acids. Germline V gene sequence: CDR1 SEHNR, CDR2 FQNEAQ (reference sequence). The CDR3 bases are TGTGCCAGCAGCCCCCGGGACAGGGTCCATACAGGGGAGCTGTTTTTT. Its translation: CASSPRDRVHTGELFF.

V gene TRBV19 combines with J gene TRBJ2-3; possible D gene TRBD2, 5 bases. Trimming took 4 bases from V and 4 from J, leaving 15 bases between them. CDR3 length equals 15 residues. The V gene's germline CDR1 is LNHDA and CDR2 SQIVND (reference sequence). This CDR3 is CASSRTGKLPDTQYF. CDR3 DNA sequence: TGTGCCAGTAGTAGGACGGGGAAGCTCCCAGATACGCAGTATTTT. Variable domain in full (rest from reference TRBV19 and TRBJ2-3): DGGITQSPKYLFRKEGQNVTLSCEQNLNHDAMYWYRQDPGQGLRLIYYSQIVNDFQKGDIAEGYSVSREKKESFPLTVTSAQKNPTAFYLCASSRTGKLPDTQYFGPGTRLTVL.

Here the CDR3 reads CASSQEGSGGASTGELFF. In nucleotides, the CDR3 is TGCGCCAGCAGCCAAGAAGGTAGCGGGGGGGCTTCCACCGGGGAGCTGTTTTTT. The V gene is TRBV4-3, the J gene TRBJ2-2; 11 nucleotides match TRBD2. CDR3 length: 18 residues. V gave up 0 bases and J gave up 4 bases; unmatched junction bases: 7. The germline V gene encodes CDR1 LGHNA and CDR2 YSLEER.

The chain carries TRBV27 and TRBJ2-1; 8 bases fit TRBD1. Unmatched junction bases numbered 4, after V lost 6 bases and J lost 3 bases. Germline CDR1 and CDR2: MNHEY and SMNVEV (reference sequence). The CDR3 consists of 14 residues. CDR3 protein: CASRGQDFYNEQFF. CDR3 DNA sequence: TGTGCCAGCAGGGGACAGGACTTCTACAATGAGCAGTTCTTC.

The chain couples TRBV14 to TRBJ2-5; D is possibly TRBD2 (5 bases). The germline V and J ends were trimmed by 4 bases and 5 bases, with 14 bases remaining between them. Per the germline V gene, CDR1 is SGHDN and CDR2 is FVKESK. The CDR3 totals 14 residues. The CDR3: CASSPDRRGETQYF. The CDR3 DNA is TGTGCCAGCAGCCCCGATCGAAGAGGGGAGACCCAGTACTTC.

V and J are TRBV15 and TRBJ2-7, with 8 bases lining up with TRBD2. The V segment lost 0 bases and the J segment 0 bases; nucleotides outside the gene matches: 7. CDR1 and CDR2 from the germline V gene are LNHNV and YYDKDF (reference sequence). CDR3 size: 17 residues. CDR3 nucleotides: TGTGCCACCAGCAGAGACCCTAGGGGGACTAGCTCCTACGAGCAGTACTTC. Translated, it gives CATSRDPRGTSSYEQYF.

In nucleotides, the CDR3 is TGCAGCGTTGAAGGGACAGGGTCTCGAGAGACCCAGTACTTC. This translates into CSVEGTGSRETQYF. J is TRBJ2-5 and V is TRBV29-1, with 8 positions matching TRBD1. Germline V gene sequence: CDR1 SQVTM, CDR2 ANQGSEA. The CDR3 totals 14 residues. V lost 1 base and J lost 4; bases outside the gene matches: 5. Supplemented by reference TRBV29-1 and TRBJ2-5, the full variable domain reads SAVISQKPSRDICQRGTSLTIQCQVDSQVTMMFWYRQQPGQSLTLIATANQGSEATYESGFVIDKFPISRPNLTFSTLTVSNMSPEDSSIYLCSVEGTGSRETQYFGPGTRLLVL.

This chain joins TRBV5-6 and TRBJ1-3; no firm D call. Trimming took off 0 bases at V and 1 base at J, with 5 bases between the two ends. The CDR3 extends over 14 amino acids. The germline V gene has CDR1 SGHDT and CDR2 YYEEEE. The CDR3: CASSLAVSGNTIYF. The CDR3 DNA follows: TGTGCCAGCAGCTTGGCAGTTTCTGGAAACACCATATATTTT.

This chain links TRBV25-1 with TRBJ1-1, with TRBD1 matching over 7 bases. The germline CDR1 and CDR2 sequences are MGHDK and SYGVNS. The CDR3 runs to 14 residues. After removal of 3 bases from V and 1 base from J, the junction contained 2 bases not matched to a gene. CDR3 DNA: TGTGCCAGCAGTGACAGGGGGTGGAACACTGAAGCTTTCTTT. Translated: CASSDRGWNTEAFF.

V is TRBV4-2 and J is TRBJ1-4; D uncertain. Germline CDR1 reads LGHNA; CDR2 reads YNFKEQ. Trimming took off 4 bases at V and 3 bases at J, with 15 bases between the two ends. This CDR3 has 16 amino acids. CDR3 in DNA: TGTGCCAGCAGCCCCACCCCACTGGGAGCTAATGAAAAACTGTTTTTT. Its protein product is CASSPTPLGANEKLFF.

This clone was seen only a few times. V is TRBV5-1 and J is TRBJ2-7, with TRBD1 identical over 8 bases. The germline V gene encodes CDR1 SGHRS and CDR2 YFSETQ. The CDR3 length is 14 residues. V lost 4 bases and J lost 7; bases outside the gene matches: 10. In DNA form, the CDR3 reads TGCGCCAGCAGCAAGGACAGGGTCTTGGGAGAGCAGTACTTC. The encoded protein is CASSKDRVLGEQYF. Supplemented by reference TRBV5-1 and TRBJ2-7, the full variable domain reads KAGVTQTPRYLIKTRGQQVTLSCSPISGHRSVSWYQQTPGQGLQFLFEYFSETQRNKGNFPGRFSGRQFSNSRSEMNVSTLELGDSALYLCASSKDRVLGEQYFGPGTRLTVT.

The rearrangement uses TRBV6-5 and TRBJ1-1; TRBD1 might be the D (6 bases). CDR1 and CDR2 from the germline V gene are MNHEY and SVGAGI. V lost 6 bases, J lost 1 base, and 9 bases lay in between. This CDR3 is 13 amino acids long. Written as DNA, the CDR3 is TGTGCCAGCAGGAAGACAGGGAACACTGAAGCTTTCTTT. It specifies CASRKTGNTEAFF.

V usage is TRBV4-3 and J usage is TRBJ1-4, with D possibly TRBD1 on 5 matching bases. The germline V and J ends were trimmed by 3 bases and 0 bases, with 8 bases remaining between them. The CDR3 consists of 15 residues. CDR1 is LGHNA, CDR2 YSLEER, per germline. In nucleotides, the CDR3 is TGCGCCAGCAGCCACGGGACTTCAACTAATGAAAAACTGTTTTTT. Protein: CASSHGTSTNEKLFF.

V and J are TRBV28 and TRBJ2-1; TRBD2 agrees at 10 bases. From germline, CDR1 is MDHEN and CDR2 SYDVKM. The CDR3 runs to 13 residues. Germline trimming cut 6 bases from V and 7 bases from J; bases unmatched to any gene: 3. The CDR3 region has the DNA TGTGCCAGCAGGCTGGGACTAGCGAATGAGCAGTTCTTC. Translation: CASRLGLANEQFF.

The rearrangement uses TRBV5-4 and TRBJ2-7; perhaps TRBD2 as D (6 bases). From germline, CDR1 is SGHNT and CDR2 YYREEE (reference sequence). The CDR3 has 17 amino acids. Deletions cut 2 bases from V and 4 bases from J, with 22 bases between. The CDR3 nucleotides are TGTGCCAGCAGCTTAGGAGTGTCGACGGGGGTAGGGTACGAGCAGTACTTC. Translated: CASSLGVSTGVGYEQYF.

This clone was counted once. The chain is built from TRBV14 and TRBJ2-3, with 11 positions matching TRBD2. The CDR3 runs 15 residues. Trimming at V came to 4 bases and at J to 5 bases, leaving 5 bases not matched to a gene. Germline V CDR1 and CDR2: SGHDN, FVKESK. DNA of the CDR3: TGTGCCAGCAGCCGCGGGACTAGCGGTATAGATACGCAGTATTTT. Protein product: CASSRGTSGIDTQYF. Full variable domain (rest looked up from reference TRBV14 and TRBJ2-3): EAGVTQFPSHSVIEKGQTVTLRCDPISGHDNLYWYRRVMGKEIKFLLHFVKESKQDESGMPNNRFLAERTGGTYSTLKVQPAELEDSGVYFCASSRGTSGIDTQYFGPGTRLTVL.

The count of this clone is one. The rearrangement uses TRBV5-5 and TRBJ2-5; 10 nucleotides line up with TRBD2. Germline loops: CDR1 SGHKS, CDR2 YYEKEE (reference sequence). V dropped 7 bases and J dropped 6; count of bases not matched to a gene: 12. This CDR3 has 15 amino acids. The CDR3 bases are TGTGCCAGCCTCTGGGGGCCTAGCGGGAGTCAGACCCAGTACTTC. As protein: CASLWGPSGSQTQYF.

This clone has only a few counts. The chain employs TRBV7-9 and TRBJ2-3, with 8 bases identical to TRBD1. Germline CDR1 SEHNR, CDR2 FQNEAQ (reference sequence). J was trimmed by 5 bases and V by 3 bases; bases with no gene match: 4. This CDR3 is built from 14 residues. The CDR3 DNA reads as TGTGCCAGCAGCTTCGACAGGGGATTAGATACGCAGTATTTT. The encoded protein is CASSFDRGLDTQYF.

The chain carries TRBV7-6 and TRBJ1-5, with no clear D. The ends were cut back, 2 bases at V and 2 bases at J, with 10 bases in the middle. Germline V gives CDR1 SGHVS, CDR2 FNYEAQ. The CDR3 totals 15 residues. The CDR3 sequence: CASSLNPGGNQPQHF. For the CDR3, the DNA is TGTGCCAGCAGCTTAAACCCAGGCGGCAATCAGCCCCAGCATTTT.

The chain employs TRBV4-3 and TRBJ1-1; tentatively, D is TRBD1 (5 bases). This CDR3 contains 16 residues. Germline assignment: CDR1 LGHNA and CDR2 YSLEER. V was shortened by 1 base and J by 3 bases, with 15 bases between the two germline ends. This chain's CDR3 is CASSQGFTGPYTEAFF. As DNA, the CDR3 is TGCGCCAGCAGCCAAGGTTTTACAGGCCCTTACACTGAAGCTTTCTTT.